The T cell receptor (beta chain) described here comes from a study of regulatory T cells in long-lasting Graves disease. Study-wide results and caveats: TRBV28, TRBJ1-2 and TRBJ2-5 were favored in persistent disease.

A word on this clonotype: Its specificity is not known. A read error may be the cause here, since a much bigger clone is one base away.

Researchers made TCR beta libraries by using iRepertoire HTBI primers and running Arm-PCR on CDR3 regions. From the multiplex PCR reads, TCRdb called clonotypes with MiXCR, one entry per CDR3 protein. The sample lists hundreds of thousands of distinct CDR3 sequences, less than 25% occurring once. V lost 6 bases to trimming and J lost 5 bases, with 23 bases between them. This CDR3 comprises 15 residues. In germline, CDR1 is DFQATT, CDR2 SNEGSKA (reference sequence). As to time point: persistent/refractory GD, antithyroid drugs over 5 years with positive TRAb. Isolated PBMC RNA provided the starting material for the TCR library.

Sequencing was performed on peripheral blood mononuclear cells (PBMCs), taken when the disease was refractory, from a patient treated with antithyroid drugs. This chain links TRBV20-1 with TRBJ2-7; a possible D gene is TRBD2 (6 bases). This sequence was found in a female donor with Graves disease. The CDR3: CSAPRPGRMSHEQYF. In DNA, the CDR3 is TGCAGTGCACCCCGCCCAGGGAGGATGTCCCACGAGCAGTACTTC.